The clone carrying this T cell receptor (beta chain) was found once. This entry belongs to a study of blood T cell repertoires in COVID-19. Study context: Samples taken during acute and convalescent COVID-19 were collected in the United States, Italy and Spain. T cells, B-cell-depleted T cells, or PBMCs provided the cDNA or gDNA that served as material.

Authors' data handling: Amplification from reference gene primers served as the basis for estimated nucleated cell counts. Only in-frame clones appear in the TCRdb table, and some are missing; sequencing was by immunoSEQ multiplex PCR. Clone size and V and J calls were adopted from that table, with D and trimming inferred from the DNA. The sample yields roughly 120,000 clones, 75% to 90% seen once. Trimming took 3 bases from V and 7 from J, leaving 9 bases between them. The V gene's germline CDR1 is MDHEN and CDR2 SYDVKM. The CDR3 covers 12 residues. The Seattle patients, enrolled during active infection, were followed longitudinally.

Specimen: peripheral blood. The source of this sequence is a woman aged 80 or over with COVID-19, enrolled during active disease. The chain uses TRBV28 and TRBJ1-2; tentative D call: TRBD1 (6 bases). In nucleotides, the CDR3 is TGTGCCAGCAGTTTGTGGACAGTTGGCTACACCTTC. Translated, it gives CASSLWTVGYTF.